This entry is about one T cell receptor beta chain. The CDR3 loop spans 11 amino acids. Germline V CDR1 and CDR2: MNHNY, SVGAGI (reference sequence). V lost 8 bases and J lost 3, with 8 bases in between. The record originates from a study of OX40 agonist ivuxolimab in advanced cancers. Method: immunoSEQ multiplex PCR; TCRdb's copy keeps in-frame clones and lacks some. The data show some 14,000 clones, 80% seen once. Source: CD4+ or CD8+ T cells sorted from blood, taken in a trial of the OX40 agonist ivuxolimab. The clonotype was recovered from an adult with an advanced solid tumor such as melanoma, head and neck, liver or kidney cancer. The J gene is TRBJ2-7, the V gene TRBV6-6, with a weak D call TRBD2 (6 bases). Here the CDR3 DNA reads TGTGCCAGCCGGGGAGGCTACGAGCAGTACTTC. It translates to CASRGGYEQYF.